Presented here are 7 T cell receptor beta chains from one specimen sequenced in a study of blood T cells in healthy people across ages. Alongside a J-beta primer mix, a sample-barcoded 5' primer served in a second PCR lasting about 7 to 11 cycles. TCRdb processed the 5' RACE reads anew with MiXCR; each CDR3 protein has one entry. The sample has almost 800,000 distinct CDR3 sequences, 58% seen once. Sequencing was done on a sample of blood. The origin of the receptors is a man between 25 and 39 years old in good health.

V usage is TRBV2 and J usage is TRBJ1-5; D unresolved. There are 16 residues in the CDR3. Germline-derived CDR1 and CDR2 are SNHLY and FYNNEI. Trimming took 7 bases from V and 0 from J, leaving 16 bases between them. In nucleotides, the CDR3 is TGTGCCAGCACCCCAGTGGACCTTTATAGCAATCAGCCCCAGCATTTT. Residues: CASTPVDLYSNQPQHF.

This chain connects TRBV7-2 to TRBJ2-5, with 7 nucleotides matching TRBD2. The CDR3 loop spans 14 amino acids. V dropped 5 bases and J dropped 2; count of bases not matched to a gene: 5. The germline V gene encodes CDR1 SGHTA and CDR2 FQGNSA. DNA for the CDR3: TGTGCCAGCAGCCTAAATAGCGGGCAAGAGACCCAGTACTTC. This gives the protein CASSLNSGQETQYF.

Here the CDR3 DNA reads TGCAGCGTCGGGACTAGCGCCGACAATGAGCAGTTCTTC. Its protein product is CSVGTSADNEQFF. The gene calls are TRBV29-1 and TRBJ2-1, with 10 bases lining up with TRBD2. The CDR3 runs 13 residues. Germline trimming cut 6 bases from V and 5 bases from J; bases unmatched to any gene: 4. Germline V gene sequence: CDR1 SQVTM, CDR2 ANQGSEA.

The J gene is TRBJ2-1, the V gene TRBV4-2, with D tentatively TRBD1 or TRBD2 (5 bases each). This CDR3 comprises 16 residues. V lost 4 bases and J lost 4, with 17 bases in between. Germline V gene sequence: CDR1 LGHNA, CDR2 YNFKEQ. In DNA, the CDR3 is TGTGCCAGCAGCCGACGGAGTGGGACCTTGTACAATGAGCAGTTCTTC. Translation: CASSRRSGTLYNEQFF.

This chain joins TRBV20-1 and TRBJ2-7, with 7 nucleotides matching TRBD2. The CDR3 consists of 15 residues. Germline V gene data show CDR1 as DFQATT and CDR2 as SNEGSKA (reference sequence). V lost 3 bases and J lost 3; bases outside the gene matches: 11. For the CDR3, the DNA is TGCAGTGCTAGTGGGACCGGGACTATGATCTACGAGCAGTACTTC. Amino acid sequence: CSASGTGTMIYEQYF.

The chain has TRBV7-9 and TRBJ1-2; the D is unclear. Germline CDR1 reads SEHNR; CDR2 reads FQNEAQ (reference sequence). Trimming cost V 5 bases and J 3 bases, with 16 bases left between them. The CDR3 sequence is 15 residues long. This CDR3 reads CASSGRATGDYGYTF. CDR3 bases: TGTGCCAGCAGCGGCCGGGCTACGGGCGACTATGGCTACACCTTC.

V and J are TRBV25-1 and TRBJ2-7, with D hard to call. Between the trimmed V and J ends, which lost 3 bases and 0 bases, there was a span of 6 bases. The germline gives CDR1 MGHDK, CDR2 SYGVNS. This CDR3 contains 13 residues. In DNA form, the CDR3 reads TGTGCCAGCAGTGACAGTAGCTCCTACGAGCAGTACTTC. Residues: CASSDSSSYEQYF.